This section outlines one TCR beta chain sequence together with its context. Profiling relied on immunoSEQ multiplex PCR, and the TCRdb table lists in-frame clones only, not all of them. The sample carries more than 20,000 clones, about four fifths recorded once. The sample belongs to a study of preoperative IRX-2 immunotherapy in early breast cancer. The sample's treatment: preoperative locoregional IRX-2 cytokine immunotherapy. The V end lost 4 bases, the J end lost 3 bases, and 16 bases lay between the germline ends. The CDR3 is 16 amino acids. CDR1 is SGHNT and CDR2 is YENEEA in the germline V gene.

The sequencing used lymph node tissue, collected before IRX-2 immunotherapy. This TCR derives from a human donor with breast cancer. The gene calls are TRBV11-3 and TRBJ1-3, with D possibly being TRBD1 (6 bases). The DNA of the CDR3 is TGTGCCAGCAGCTCACCGACAGGATTCGGTGGAAACACCATATATTTT. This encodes CASSSPTGFGGNTIYF.